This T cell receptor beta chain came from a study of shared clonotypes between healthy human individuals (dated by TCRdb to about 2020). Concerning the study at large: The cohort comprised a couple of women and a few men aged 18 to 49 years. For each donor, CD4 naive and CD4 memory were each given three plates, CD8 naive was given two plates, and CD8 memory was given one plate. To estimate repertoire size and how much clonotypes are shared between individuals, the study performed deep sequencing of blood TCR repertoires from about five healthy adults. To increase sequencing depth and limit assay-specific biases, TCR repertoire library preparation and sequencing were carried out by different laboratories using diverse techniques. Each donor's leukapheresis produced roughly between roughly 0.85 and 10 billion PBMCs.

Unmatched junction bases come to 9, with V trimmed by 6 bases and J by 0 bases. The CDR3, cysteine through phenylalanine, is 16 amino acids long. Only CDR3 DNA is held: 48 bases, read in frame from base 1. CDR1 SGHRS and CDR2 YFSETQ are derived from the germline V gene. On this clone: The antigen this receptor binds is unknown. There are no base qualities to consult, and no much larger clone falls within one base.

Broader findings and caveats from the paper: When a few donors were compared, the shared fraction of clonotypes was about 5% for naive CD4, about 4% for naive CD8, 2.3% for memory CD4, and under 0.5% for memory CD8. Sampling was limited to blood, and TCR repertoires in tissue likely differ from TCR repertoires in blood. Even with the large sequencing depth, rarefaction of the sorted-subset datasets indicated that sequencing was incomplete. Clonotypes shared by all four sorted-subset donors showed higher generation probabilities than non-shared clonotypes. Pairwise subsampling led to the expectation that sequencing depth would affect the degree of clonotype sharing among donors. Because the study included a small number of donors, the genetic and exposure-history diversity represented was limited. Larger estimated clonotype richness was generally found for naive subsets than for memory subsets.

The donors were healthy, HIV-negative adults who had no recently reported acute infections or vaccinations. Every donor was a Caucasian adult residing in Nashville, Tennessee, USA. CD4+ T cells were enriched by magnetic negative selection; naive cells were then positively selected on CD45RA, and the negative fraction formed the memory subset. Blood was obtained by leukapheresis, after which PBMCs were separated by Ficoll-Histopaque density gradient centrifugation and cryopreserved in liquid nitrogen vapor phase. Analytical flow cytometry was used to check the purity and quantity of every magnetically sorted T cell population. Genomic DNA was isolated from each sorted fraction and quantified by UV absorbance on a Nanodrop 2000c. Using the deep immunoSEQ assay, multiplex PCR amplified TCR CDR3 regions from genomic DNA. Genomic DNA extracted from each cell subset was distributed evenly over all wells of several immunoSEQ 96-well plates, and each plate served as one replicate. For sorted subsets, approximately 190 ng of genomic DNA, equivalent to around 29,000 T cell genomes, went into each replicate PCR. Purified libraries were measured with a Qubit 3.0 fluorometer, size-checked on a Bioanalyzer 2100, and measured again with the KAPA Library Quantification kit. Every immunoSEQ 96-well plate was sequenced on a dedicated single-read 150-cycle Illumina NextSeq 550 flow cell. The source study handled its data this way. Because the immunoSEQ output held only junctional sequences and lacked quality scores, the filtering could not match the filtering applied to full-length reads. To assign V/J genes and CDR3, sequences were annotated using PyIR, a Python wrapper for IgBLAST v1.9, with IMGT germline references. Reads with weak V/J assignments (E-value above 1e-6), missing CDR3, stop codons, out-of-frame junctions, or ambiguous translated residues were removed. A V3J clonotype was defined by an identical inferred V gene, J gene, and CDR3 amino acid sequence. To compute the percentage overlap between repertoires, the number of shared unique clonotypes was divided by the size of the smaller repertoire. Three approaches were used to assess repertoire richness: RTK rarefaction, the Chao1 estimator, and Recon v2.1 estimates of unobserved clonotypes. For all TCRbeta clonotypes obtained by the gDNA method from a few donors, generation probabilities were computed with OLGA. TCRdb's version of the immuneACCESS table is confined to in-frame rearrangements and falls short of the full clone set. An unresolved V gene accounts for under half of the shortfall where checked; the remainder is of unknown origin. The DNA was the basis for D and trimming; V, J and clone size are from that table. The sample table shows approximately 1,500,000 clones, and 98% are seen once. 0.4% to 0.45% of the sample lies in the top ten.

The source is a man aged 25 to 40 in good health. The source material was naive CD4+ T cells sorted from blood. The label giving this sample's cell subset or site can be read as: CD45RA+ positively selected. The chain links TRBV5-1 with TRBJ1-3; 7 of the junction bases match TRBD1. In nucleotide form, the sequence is TGCGCCAGCAAACAGGGGAGGGGGAACTCTGGAAACACCATATATTTT. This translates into CASKQGRGNSGNTIYF.